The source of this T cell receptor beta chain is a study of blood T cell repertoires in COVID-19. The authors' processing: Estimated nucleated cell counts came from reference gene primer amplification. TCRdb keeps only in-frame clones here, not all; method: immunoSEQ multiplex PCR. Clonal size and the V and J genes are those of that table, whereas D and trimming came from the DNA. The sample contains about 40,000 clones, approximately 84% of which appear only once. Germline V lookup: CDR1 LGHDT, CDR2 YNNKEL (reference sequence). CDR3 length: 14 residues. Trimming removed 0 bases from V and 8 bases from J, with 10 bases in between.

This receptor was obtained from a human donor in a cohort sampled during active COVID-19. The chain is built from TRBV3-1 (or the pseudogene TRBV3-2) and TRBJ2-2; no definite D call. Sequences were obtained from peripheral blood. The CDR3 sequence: CASSQDLWPGELFF. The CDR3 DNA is TGTGCCAGCAGCCAAGATCTCTGGCCGGGGGAGCTGTTTTTT.